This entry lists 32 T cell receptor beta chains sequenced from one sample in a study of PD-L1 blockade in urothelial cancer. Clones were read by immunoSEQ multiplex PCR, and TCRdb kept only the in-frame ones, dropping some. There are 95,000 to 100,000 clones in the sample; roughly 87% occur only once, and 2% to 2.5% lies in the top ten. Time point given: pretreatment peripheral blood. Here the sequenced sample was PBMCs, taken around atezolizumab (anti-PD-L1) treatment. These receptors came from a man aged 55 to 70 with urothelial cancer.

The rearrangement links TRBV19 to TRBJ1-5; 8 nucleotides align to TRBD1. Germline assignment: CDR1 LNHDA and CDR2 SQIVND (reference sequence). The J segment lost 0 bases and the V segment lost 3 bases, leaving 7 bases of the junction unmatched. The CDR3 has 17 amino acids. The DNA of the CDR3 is TGTGCCAGTAGTATGAGGACAGGGACATATAGCAATCAGCCCCAGCATTTT. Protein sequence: CASSMRTGTYSNQPQHF.

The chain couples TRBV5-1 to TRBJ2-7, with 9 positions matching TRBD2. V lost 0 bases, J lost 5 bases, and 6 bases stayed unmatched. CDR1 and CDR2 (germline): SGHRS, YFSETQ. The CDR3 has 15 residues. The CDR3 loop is CASSLAAGGRNEQYF. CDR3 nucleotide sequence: TGCGCCAGCAGCTTGGCCGCGGGGGGGAGGAACGAGCAGTACTTC.

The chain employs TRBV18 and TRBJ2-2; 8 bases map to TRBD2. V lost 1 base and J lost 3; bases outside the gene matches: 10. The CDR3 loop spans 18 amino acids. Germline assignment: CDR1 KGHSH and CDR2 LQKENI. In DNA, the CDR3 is TGTGCCAGCTCACCACGTCCTAGCGGGTGGCGGGACACCGGGGAGCTGTTTTTT. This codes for CASSPRPSGWRDTGELFF.

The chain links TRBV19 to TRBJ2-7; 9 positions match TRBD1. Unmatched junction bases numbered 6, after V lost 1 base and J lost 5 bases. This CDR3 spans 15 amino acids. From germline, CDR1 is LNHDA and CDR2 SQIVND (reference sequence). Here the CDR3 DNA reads TGTGCCAGTAGTATAGGCCGGGACAGGGCCCACGAGCAGTACTTC. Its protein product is CASSIGRDRAHEQYF.

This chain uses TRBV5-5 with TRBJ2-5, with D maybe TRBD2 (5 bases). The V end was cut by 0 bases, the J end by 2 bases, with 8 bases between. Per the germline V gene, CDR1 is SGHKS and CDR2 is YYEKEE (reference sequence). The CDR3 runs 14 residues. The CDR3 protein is CASSLGGLQETQYF. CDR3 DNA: TGTGCCAGCAGCTTGGGAGGGCTTCAAGAGACCCAGTACTTC. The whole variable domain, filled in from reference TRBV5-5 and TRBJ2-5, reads DAGVTQSPTHLIKTRGQQVTLRCSPISGHKSVSWYQQVLGQGPQFIFQYYEKEERGRGNFPDRFSARQFPNYSSELNVNALLLGDSALYLCASSLGGLQETQYFGPGTRLLVL.

The CDR3 sequence is CADEQVETQYF. The CDR3 DNA sequence: TGTGCCGACGAACAGGTAGAGACCCAGTACTTC. The genes are TRBV6-4 and TRBJ2-5; a weak D match, TRBD1 (5 bases). Trimming pared 11 bases from V and 4 bases from J, leaving 11 bases between. Germline lookup yields CDR1 MRHNA and CDR2 SNTAGT. The CDR3 contains 11 residues.

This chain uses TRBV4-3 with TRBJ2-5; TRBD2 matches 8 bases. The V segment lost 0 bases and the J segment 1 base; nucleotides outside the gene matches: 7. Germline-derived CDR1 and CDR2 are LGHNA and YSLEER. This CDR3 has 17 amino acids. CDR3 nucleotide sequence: TGCGCCAGCAGCCAAGAAGCAGACGGGGGGGCCCAAGAGACCCAGTACTTC. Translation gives CASSQEADGGAQETQYF.

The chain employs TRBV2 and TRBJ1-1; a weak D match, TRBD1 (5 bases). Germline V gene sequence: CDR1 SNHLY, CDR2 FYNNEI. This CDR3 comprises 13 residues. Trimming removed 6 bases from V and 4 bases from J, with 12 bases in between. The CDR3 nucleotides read TGTGCCAGCAGCTACCAGGGAAGCACTGAAGCTTTCTTT. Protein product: CASSYQGSTEAFF.

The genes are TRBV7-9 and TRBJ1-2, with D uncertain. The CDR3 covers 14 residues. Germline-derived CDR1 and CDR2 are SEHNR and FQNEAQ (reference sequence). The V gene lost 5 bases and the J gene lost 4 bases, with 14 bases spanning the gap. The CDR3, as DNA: TGTGCCAGCAGCCTGATGGACTCGGCCTATGGCTACACCTTC. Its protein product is CASSLMDSAYGYTF.

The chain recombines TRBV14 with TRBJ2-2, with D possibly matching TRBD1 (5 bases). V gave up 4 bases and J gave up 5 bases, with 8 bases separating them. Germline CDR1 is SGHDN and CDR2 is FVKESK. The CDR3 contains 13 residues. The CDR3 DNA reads TGTGCCAGCAGCCTAACAGGAACCGGGGAGCTGTTTTTT. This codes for CASSLTGTGELFF.

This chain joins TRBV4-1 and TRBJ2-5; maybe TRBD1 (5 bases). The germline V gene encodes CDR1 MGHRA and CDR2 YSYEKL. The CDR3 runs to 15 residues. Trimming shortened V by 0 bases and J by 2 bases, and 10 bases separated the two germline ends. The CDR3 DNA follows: TGCGCCAGCAGCCAAGAAGGGGCAGGACAAGAGACCCAGTACTTC. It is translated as CASSQEGAGQETQYF.

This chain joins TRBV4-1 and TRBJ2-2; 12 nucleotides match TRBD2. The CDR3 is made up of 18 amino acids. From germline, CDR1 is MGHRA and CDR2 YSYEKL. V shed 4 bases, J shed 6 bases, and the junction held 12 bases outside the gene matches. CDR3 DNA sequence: TGCGCCAGCAGCCCGACGACTAGCGGGAGTGGGGGCGCCGGGGAGCTGTTTTTT. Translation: CASSPTTSGSGGAGELFF.

The CDR3 loop is CASSTGTAWGRAKNIQYF. The CDR3 nucleotides read TGTGCCAGCAGTACCGGGACAGCGTGGGGGCGGGCCAAAAACATTCAGTACTTC. This chain joins TRBV5-8 and TRBJ2-4; 7 bases agree with TRBD1. The CDR3 runs to 18 residues. The germline gives CDR1 SGHTS, CDR2 YDEGEE. V dropped 5 bases and J dropped 1; count of bases not matched to a gene: 15.

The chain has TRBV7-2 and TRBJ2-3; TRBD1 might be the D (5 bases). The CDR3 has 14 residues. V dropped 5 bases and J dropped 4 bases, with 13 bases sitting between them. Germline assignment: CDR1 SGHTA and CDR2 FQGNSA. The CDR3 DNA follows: TGTGCCAGCAGCAGGGGAAGGGAAGCAGATACGCAGTATTTT. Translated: CASSRGREADTQYF. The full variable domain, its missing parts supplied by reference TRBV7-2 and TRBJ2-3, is GAGVSQSPSNKVTEKGKDVELRCDPISGHTALYWYRQSLGQGLEFLIYFQGNSAPDKSGLPSDRFSAERTGGSVSTLTIQRTQQEDSAVYLCASSRGREADTQYFGPGTRLTVL.

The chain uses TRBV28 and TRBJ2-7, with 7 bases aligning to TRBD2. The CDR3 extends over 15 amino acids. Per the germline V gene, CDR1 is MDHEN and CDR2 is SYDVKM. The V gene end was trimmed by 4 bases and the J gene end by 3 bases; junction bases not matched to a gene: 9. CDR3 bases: TGTGCCAGCAGTTCCCCGGGACTACTTCACTACGAGCAGTACTTC. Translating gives CASSSPGLLHYEQYF.

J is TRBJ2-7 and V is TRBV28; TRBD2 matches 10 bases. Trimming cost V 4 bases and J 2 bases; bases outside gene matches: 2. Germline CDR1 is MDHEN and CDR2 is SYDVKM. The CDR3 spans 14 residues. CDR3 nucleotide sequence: TGTGCCAGCAGTTATAGCGGGAGGACCTACGAGCAGTACTTC. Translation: CASSYSGRTYEQYF.

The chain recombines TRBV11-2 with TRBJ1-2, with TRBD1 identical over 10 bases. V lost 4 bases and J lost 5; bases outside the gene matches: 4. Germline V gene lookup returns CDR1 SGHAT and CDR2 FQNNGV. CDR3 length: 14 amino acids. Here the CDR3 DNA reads TGTGCCAGCAGCTCCGGGGACAGGGGTTATGGCTACACCTTC. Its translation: CASSSGDRGYGYTF. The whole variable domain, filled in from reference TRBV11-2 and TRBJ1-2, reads EAGVAQSPRYKIIEKRQSVAFWCNPISGHATLYWYQQILGQGPKLLIQFQNNGVVDDSQLPKDRFSAERLKGVDSTLKIQPAKLEDSAVYLCASSSGDRGYGYTFGSGTRLTVV.

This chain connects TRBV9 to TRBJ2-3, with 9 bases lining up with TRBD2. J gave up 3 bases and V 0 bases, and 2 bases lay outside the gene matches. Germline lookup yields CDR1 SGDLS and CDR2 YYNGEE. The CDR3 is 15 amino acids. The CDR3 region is CASSVGGGATDTQYF. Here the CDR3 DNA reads TGTGCCAGCAGCGTAGGCGGGGGGGCTACAGATACGCAGTATTTT. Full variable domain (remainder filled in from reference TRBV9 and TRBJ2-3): DSGVTQTPKHLITATGQRVTLRCSPRSGDLSVYWYQQSLDQGLQFLIQYYNGEERAKGNILERFSAQQFPDLHSELNLSSLELGDSALYFCASSVGGGATDTQYFGPGTRLTVL.

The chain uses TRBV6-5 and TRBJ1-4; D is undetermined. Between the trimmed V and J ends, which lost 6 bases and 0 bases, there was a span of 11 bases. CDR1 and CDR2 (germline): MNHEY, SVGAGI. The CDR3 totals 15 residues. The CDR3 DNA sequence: TGTGCCAGCAGCCCCCGCGGTGCAACTAATGAAAAACTGTTTTTT. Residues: CASSPRGATNEKLFF.

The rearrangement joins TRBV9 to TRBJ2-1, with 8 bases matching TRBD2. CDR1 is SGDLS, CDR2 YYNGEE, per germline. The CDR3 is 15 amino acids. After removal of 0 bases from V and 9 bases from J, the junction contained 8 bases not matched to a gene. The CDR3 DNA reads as TGTGCCAGCAGCGTAGGTCCGGGAGGGCCAGGTGAGCAGTTCTTC. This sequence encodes CASSVGPGGPGEQFF.

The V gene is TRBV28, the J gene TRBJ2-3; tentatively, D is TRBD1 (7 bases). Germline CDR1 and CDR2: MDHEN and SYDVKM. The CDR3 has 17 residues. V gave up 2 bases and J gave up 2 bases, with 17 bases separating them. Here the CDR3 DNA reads TGTGCCAGCAGTTTACCAACAGGGGAGGCTCACACAGATACGCAGTATTTT. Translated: CASSLPTGEAHTDTQYF.

In nucleotides, the CDR3 is TGTGCCAGCAGCAAACCTACAGGGTCCTATAATTCACCCCTCCACTTT. Residues: CASSKPTGSYNSPLHF. The V and J genes are TRBV21-1 and TRBJ1-6; whether TRBD1, the table's D call, matches the DNA was not checked. TRBV21-1 corresponds to a pseudogene. CDR3 length equals 16 residues.

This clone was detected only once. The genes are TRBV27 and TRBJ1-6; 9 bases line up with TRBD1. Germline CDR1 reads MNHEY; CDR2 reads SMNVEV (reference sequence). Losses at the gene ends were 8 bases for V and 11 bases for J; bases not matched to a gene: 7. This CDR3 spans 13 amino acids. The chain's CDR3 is CASALGTGTPLHF. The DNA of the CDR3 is TGTGCCAGCGCACTTGGGACAGGGACACCCCTCCACTTT.

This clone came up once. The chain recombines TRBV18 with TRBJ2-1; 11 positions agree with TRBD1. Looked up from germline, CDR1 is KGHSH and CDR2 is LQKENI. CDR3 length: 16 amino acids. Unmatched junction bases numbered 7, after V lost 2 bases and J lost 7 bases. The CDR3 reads CASSPRTGGPSNEQFF. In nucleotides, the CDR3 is TGTGCCAGCTCACCAAGGACAGGGGGCCCATCTAATGAGCAGTTCTTC.

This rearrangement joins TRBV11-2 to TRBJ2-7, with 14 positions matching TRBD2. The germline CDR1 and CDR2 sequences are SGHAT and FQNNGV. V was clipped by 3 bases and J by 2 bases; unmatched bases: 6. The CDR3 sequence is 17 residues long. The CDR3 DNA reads TGTGCCAGCAGCTTGGGGACTAGCGGGGGCCTCCCCTACGAGCAGTACTTC. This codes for CASSLGTSGGLPYEQYF.

As DNA, the CDR3 is TGTGCCAGCAGGGCGGGGAACGGCTATGGCTACACCTTC. Its translation is CASRAGNGYGYTF. This chain connects TRBV28 to TRBJ1-2; no clear D. V was trimmed by 6 bases and J by 4 bases, leaving 12 bases between them. Per the germline V gene, CDR1 is MDHEN and CDR2 is SYDVKM. The CDR3 is 13 amino acids.

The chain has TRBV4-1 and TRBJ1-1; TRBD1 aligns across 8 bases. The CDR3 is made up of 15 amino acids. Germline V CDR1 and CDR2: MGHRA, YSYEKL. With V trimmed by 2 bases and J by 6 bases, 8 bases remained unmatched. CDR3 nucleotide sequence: TGCGCCAGCAGCCAACCTGACAGGGGTATGGCTGAAGCTTTCTTT. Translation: CASSQPDRGMAEAFF.

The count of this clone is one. CDR3 in amino acids: CASSTRPGVLNYGYTF. For the CDR3, the DNA is TGTGCCAGCAGCACCCGTCCAGGGGTCCTTAACTATGGCTACACCTTC. The chain uses TRBV9 and TRBJ1-2; tentatively, D is TRBD1 (6 bases). V lost 4 bases, J lost 1 base, and 17 bases lay in between. Per germline, CDR1 SGDLS and CDR2 YYNGEE. The CDR3 runs to 16 residues.

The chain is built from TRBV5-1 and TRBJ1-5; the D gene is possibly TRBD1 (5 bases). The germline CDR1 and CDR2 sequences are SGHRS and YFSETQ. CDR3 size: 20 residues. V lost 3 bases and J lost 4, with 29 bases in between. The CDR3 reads CASSYAYTGTGEDGNQPQHF. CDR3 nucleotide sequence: TGCGCCAGCAGCTACGCCTATACCGGGACGGGGGAGGATGGTAATCAGCCCCAGCATTTT. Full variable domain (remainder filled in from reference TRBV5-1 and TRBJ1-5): KAGVTQTPRYLIKTRGQQVTLSCSPISGHRSVSWYQQTPGQGLQFLFEYFSETQRNKGNFPGRFSGRQFSNSRSEMNVSTLELGDSALYLCASSYAYTGTGEDGNQPQHFGDGTRLSIL.

This CDR3 is CASSYSRRGNTIYF. DNA of the CDR3: TGTGCCAGCAGTTACTCGAGGAGAGGAAACACCATATATTTT. The rearrangement uses TRBV6-5 and TRBJ1-3, with D uncertain. Germline CDR1 and CDR2: MNHEY and SVGAGI. The CDR3 is 14 residues long. V lost 0 bases and J 4 bases, leaving 7 bases between the germline ends.

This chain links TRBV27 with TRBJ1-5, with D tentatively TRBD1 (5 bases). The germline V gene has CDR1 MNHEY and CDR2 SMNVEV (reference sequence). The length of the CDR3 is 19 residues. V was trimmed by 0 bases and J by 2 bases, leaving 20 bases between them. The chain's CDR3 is CASSLSKGAGQLGNQPQHF. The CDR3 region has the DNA TGTGCCAGCAGTTTATCGAAGGGTGCGGGGCAGCTCGGCAATCAGCCCCAGCATTTT.

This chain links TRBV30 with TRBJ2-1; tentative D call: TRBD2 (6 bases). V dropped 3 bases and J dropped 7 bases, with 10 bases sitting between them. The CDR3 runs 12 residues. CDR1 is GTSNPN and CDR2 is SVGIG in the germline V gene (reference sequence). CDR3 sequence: CAWSLLANEQFF. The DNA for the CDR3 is TGTGCCTGGAGCTTACTAGCAAATGAGCAGTTCTTC.